The T cell receptor beta chain described here comes from a study of cytomegalovirus exposure and HLA in healthy donors. Study-level points and caveats: Some TCR beta chains (more than 150 of them) were listed as cytomegalovirus-associated. High specificity and sensitivity for cytomegalovirus status were reported for the classifier. In vitro confirmation showed three CMV-associated chains to be CMV antigen specific.

The repertoire was sequenced with immunoSEQ multiplex PCR; TCRdb's copy has only in-frame clones and lacks some. The table records tens of thousands of clones, roughly 93% of them present only once. V was cut by 0 bases and J by 8 bases, with 7 bases left in between. The length of the CDR3 is 11 residues. Looked up from germline, CDR1 is GTSNPN and CDR2 is SVGIG (reference sequence). To note about this clone: Its antigen is undetermined.

The receptor was derived from a woman aged 18-29 years in good health and CMV-seronegative. Material: PBMCs. The genes are TRBV30 and TRBJ1-2, with TRBD1 as a possible D gene (5 bases). DNA for the CDR3: TGTGCCTGGAGTGTGGGGCTCGGCTACACCTTC. It yields the protein CAWSVGLGYTF. The entire variable domain, with the rest obtained from reference TRBV30 and TRBJ1-2, is as follows: SQTIHQWPATLVQPVGSPLSLECTVEGTSNPNLYWYRQAAGRGLQLLFYSVGIGQISSEVPQNLSASRPQDRQFILSSKKLLLSDSGFYLCAWSVGLGYTFGSGTRLTVV.